These 24 T cell receptor beta chains share one sample of origin, sequenced in a study of shared clonotypes between healthy human individuals. Clones were read by immunoSEQ multiplex PCR, and TCRdb kept only the in-frame ones, dropping some. The table has some 1 million clones, about 77% seen once. Sequenced sample: memory CD4+ T cells sorted from blood. The subset: CD45RA-negative fraction. These receptors came from a man younger than 30 in good health.

V gene TRBV6-6 combines with J gene TRBJ1-1, with D possibly TRBD1 on 5 matching bases. CDR1 and CDR2 from the germline V gene are MNHNY and SVGAGI (reference sequence). Trimming stripped 1 base from V and 7 bases from J, with 7 bases between. The CDR3 consists of 12 residues. The CDR3 bases are TGTGCCAGCAGTTACTGGGGGAATGAAGCTTTCTTT. Protein product: CASSYWGNEAFF.

The chain carries TRBV10-3 and TRBJ1-5; D unclear. V dropped 4 bases and J dropped 4 bases, with 20 bases sitting between them. The CDR3 sequence is 17 residues long. Germline CDR1 and CDR2: ENHRY and SYGVKD. CDR3 DNA: TGTGCCATCAGTGGAGGGATATATGGCCGGGAAAATCAGCCCCAGCATTTT. It translates to CAISGGIYGRENQPQHF.

V is TRBV5-1 and J is TRBJ2-1; D might be TRBD2 (5 bases). V lost 0 bases to trimming and J lost 8 bases, with 15 bases between them. Germline CDR1 and CDR2: SGHRS and YFSETQ. This CDR3 spans 15 amino acids. The CDR3 DNA is TGCGCCAGCAGCTTGGATGGGAGTGTGATCGATGAGCAGTTCTTC. Amino acid sequence: CASSLDGSVIDEQFF.

This clone appeared a single time. Distinct nucleotide sequences in the sample also encode this CDR3. The V and J genes are TRBV15 and TRBJ2-7, with D tentatively TRBD1 (6 bases). Trimming left V 5 bases short and J 0 bases short, with 11 bases between. The CDR3 length is 14 residues. From germline, CDR1 is LNHNV and CDR2 YYDKDF (reference sequence). CDR3 sequence: CATSGGGSSYEQYF. CDR3 DNA: TGTGCCACCAGCGGGGGCGGTAGCTCCTACGAGCAGTACTTC.

The gene calls are TRBV5-8 and TRBJ2-7; D is unclear. The germline gives CDR1 SGHTS, CDR2 YDEGEE. Trimming shortened V by 0 bases and J by 2 bases, and 3 bases separated the two germline ends. This CDR3 comprises 12 residues. CDR3 coding DNA: TGTGCCAGCAGCTTGGTGACCTACGAGCAGTACTTC. This encodes CASSLVTYEQYF.

The rearrangement links TRBV7-2 to TRBJ1-4; 10 bases fit TRBD1. This CDR3 has 16 residues. Looked up from germline, CDR1 is SGHTA and CDR2 is FQGNSA. The V gene end was trimmed by 5 bases and the J gene end by 5 bases; junction bases not matched to a gene: 8. The CDR3 loop is CASSPLPGQGNEKLFF. The CDR3 region has the DNA TGTGCCAGCAGCCCCTTGCCGGGACAGGGGAATGAAAAACTGTTTTTT.

Here the CDR3 reads CASRLAKSYEQYF. The DNA for the CDR3 is TGTGCCAGCAGACTAGCGAAATCCTACGAGCAGTACTTC. V is TRBV6-5 and J is TRBJ2-7, with 7 bases that match TRBD2. This CDR3 region has 13 residues. Trimming at V came to 6 bases and at J to 1 base, leaving 3 bases not matched to a gene. CDR1 is MNHEY and CDR2 is SVGAGI in the germline V gene.

This clone has a count of ten or more. The chain recombines TRBV10-3 with TRBJ1-3; no clear D gene. The germline V and J ends were trimmed by 8 bases and 3 bases, with 5 bases remaining between them. The V gene's germline CDR1 is ENHRY and CDR2 SYGVKD. The CDR3 is 11 residues long. The CDR3 sequence: CAIGDGNTIYF. The CDR3 DNA is TGTGCCATCGGGGATGGAAACACCATATATTTT.

This clone was detected only a few times. The V gene is TRBV5-6, the J gene TRBJ1-1; perhaps TRBD1 as D (5 bases). Per germline, CDR1 SGHDT and CDR2 YYEEEE. This CDR3 is 14 amino acids long. Trimming removed 0 bases from V and 2 bases from J, with 8 bases in between. This CDR3 reads CASSLVGTNTEAFF. In DNA, the CDR3 is TGTGCCAGCAGCTTGGTTGGGACTAACACTGAAGCTTTCTTT. Using reference TRBV5-6 and TRBJ1-1 for the parts outside the CDR3, the full variable domain is DAGVTQSPTHLIKTRGQQVTLRCSPKSGHDTVSWYQQALGQGPQFIFQYYEEEERQRGNFPDRFSGHQFPNYSSELNVNALLLGDSALYLCASSLVGTNTEAFFGQGTRLTVV.

The rearrangement uses TRBV14 and TRBJ2-2; 8 nucleotides align to TRBD2. V shed 4 bases, J shed 5 bases, and the junction held 9 bases outside the gene matches. Germline V CDR1 and CDR2: SGHDN, FVKESK. The CDR3 loop spans 16 amino acids. CDR3 bases: TGTGCCAGCAGCCGATCGGGAGGGCCTAAGACCGGGGAGCTGTTTTTT. Translated: CASSRSGGPKTGELFF.

The rearrangement uses TRBV27 and TRBJ1-1; D remains unclear. CDR1 is MNHEY and CDR2 is SMNVEV in the germline V gene (reference sequence). There are 15 residues in the CDR3. The V gene lost 5 bases and the J gene lost 2 bases, with 15 bases spanning the gap. The CDR3, as DNA: TGTGCCAGCAGTGGATGGACGGGAGGTAACACTGAAGCTTTCTTT. Its translation: CASSGWTGGNTEAFF.

DNA of the CDR3: TGCGCCAGCAGCTCGGGACATACCCACGAGCAGTACTTC. As protein: CASSSGHTHEQYF. The chain combines TRBV5-1 with TRBJ2-7, with D possibly matching TRBD1 (6 bases). Germline V gene data show CDR1 as SGHRS and CDR2 as YFSETQ. The CDR3 loop spans 13 amino acids. Trimming pared 3 bases from V and 5 bases from J, leaving 12 bases between.

This chain uses TRBV7-8 with TRBJ2-5, with a weak D call TRBD2 (6 bases). Trimming removed 5 bases at V and 1 base at J, with 11 bases between. The CDR3 loop spans 14 amino acids. The germline CDR1 and CDR2 sequences are SGHVS and FQNEAQ. This CDR3 reads CASSAGTTQETQYF. The CDR3 bases are TGTGCCAGCAGCGCGGGGACCACCCAAGAGACCCAGTACTTC.

The V call is TRBV5-1, the J call TRBJ2-3, with D possibly matching TRBD1 (6 bases). The CDR3 has 15 amino acids. Trimming took 5 bases from V and 2 from J, leaving 15 bases between them. Looked up from germline, CDR1 is SGHRS and CDR2 is YFSETQ. This CDR3 is CASSWGTKHTDTQYF. The DNA of the CDR3 is TGCGCCAGCAGTTGGGGGACAAAGCACACAGATACGCAGTATTTT.

The CDR3 DNA sequence: TGCGCCAGCACCCAGACTAGCGGGAAGAATGAGCAGTTCTTC. Its protein is CASTQTSGKNEQFF. The chain couples TRBV4-1 to TRBJ2-1; 11 nucleotides match TRBD2. J was trimmed by 7 bases and V by 7 bases; bases with no gene match: 6. Germline-derived CDR1 and CDR2 are MGHRA and YSYEKL. The CDR3 has 14 amino acids.

The chain is built from TRBV28 and TRBJ2-1; either TRBD1 or TRBD2 may supply D (7 bases each). Germline assignment: CDR1 MDHEN and CDR2 SYDVKM. The CDR3 runs to 15 residues. V was cut by 4 bases and J by 4 bases, with 14 bases left in between. The CDR3 DNA follows: TGTGCCAGCAGTTCTTCAGGGGGGGGATACAATGAGCAGTTCTTC. Translating gives CASSSSGGGYNEQFF.

The rearrangement uses TRBV13 and TRBJ2-1; D unresolved. V lost 4 bases, J lost 10 bases, and 17 bases lay in between. There are 14 residues in the CDR3. Per germline, CDR1 PRHDT and CDR2 FYEKMQ (reference sequence). The CDR3 loop reads CASSSVGPGVEQFF. As DNA, the CDR3 is TGTGCCAGCAGCTCGGTCGGCCCGGGCGTAGAGCAGTTCTTC. The full variable domain, completed using reference TRBV13 and TRBJ2-1, is AAGVIQSPRHLIKEKRETATLKCYPIPRHDTVYWYQQGPGQDPQFLISFYEKMQSDKGSIPDRFSAQQFSDYHSELNMSSLELGDSALYFCASSSVGPGVEQFFGPGTRLTVL.

The CDR3 is CASSPGASGNTIYF. CDR3 bases: TGTGCCAGCTCACCTGGGGCCTCTGGAAACACCATATATTTT. The V and J genes are TRBV18 and TRBJ1-3; possible D gene TRBD1, 5 bases. The CDR3 has 14 amino acids. The germline gives CDR1 KGHSH, CDR2 LQKENI. Deletions cut 3 bases from V and 0 bases from J, with 6 bases between.

This clone was recorded once. The V and J genes are TRBV11-3 and TRBJ2-2, with TRBD1 matching over 12 bases. The V segment lost 4 bases and the J segment 5 bases; nucleotides outside the gene matches: 5. The CDR3 length is 16 residues. In germline, CDR1 is SGHNT, CDR2 YENEEA. The CDR3 DNA sequence: TGTGCCAGCAGCTCGGGACAGGGGGCTGAGACCGGGGAGCTGTTTTTT. It encodes CASSSGQGAETGELFF.

This clone has just a few counts. CDR3 sequence reads: CAIQREGTDTQYF. The CDR3 DNA reads as TGTGCCATCCAGCGGGAGGGTACAGATACGCAGTATTTT. This chain links TRBV10-3 with TRBJ2-3; 10 nucleotides agree with TRBD2. V lost 8 bases to trimming and J lost 3 bases; unmatched junction nucleotides: 2. CDR1 is ENHRY and CDR2 is SYGVKD in the germline V gene. The CDR3 is 13 residues long.

The CDR3 region is CAWSVVGLGQPQHF. The CDR3 DNA sequence: TGTGCCTGGAGTGTTGTGGGTCTGGGTCAGCCCCAGCATTTT. This rearrangement joins TRBV30 to TRBJ1-5; D remains ambiguous. Trimming took off 0 bases at V and 6 bases at J, with 12 bases between the two ends. The CDR3 has 14 residues. Germline V gene data show CDR1 as GTSNPN and CDR2 as SVGIG (reference sequence).

This clone was detected once. This chain links TRBV7-9 with TRBJ1-2; no clear D gene. V dropped 5 bases and J dropped 7 bases, with 26 bases sitting between them. The CDR3 has 17 residues. Germline V CDR1 and CDR2: SEHNR, FQNEAQ (reference sequence). CDR3 amino acids: CASSPDLESWRVFGYTF. The CDR3, as DNA: TGTGCCAGCAGCCCAGACTTGGAAAGTTGGAGGGTATTTGGCTACACCTTC.

The genes are TRBV28 and TRBJ1-5; 10 nucleotides line up with TRBD1. The CDR3 extends over 15 amino acids. With V trimmed by 6 bases and J by 7 bases, 9 bases remained unmatched. Germline assignment: CDR1 MDHEN and CDR2 SYDVKM. The CDR3 here is CASSRGGTGVQPQHF. CDR3 coding DNA: TGTGCCAGCAGCCGAGGCGGGACAGGGGTCCAGCCCCAGCATTTT.

The chain couples TRBV4-2 to TRBJ2-3; 7 positions agree with TRBD2. Germline V gene sequence: CDR1 LGHNA, CDR2 YNFKEQ. This CDR3 has 17 amino acids. J lost 6 bases, V lost 0 bases, and 12 bases had no gene match. CDR3 nucleotides: TGTGCCAGCAGCCAAGACCTAGCGGACACCTTTTGGGATACGCAGTATTTT. It encodes CASSQDLADTFWDTQYF.